The present T cell receptor beta chain was sequenced within a study of stem cell transplantation in POMP-related autoinflammatory disease. Study results and limitations: Patients with PRAID showed a restricted number of unique TRB V-J gene pairings.

CDR1 is MDHEN and CDR2 is SYDVKM in the germline V gene. This CDR3 spans 15 amino acids. V dropped 3 bases and J dropped 2; count of bases not matched to a gene: 5. TCRdb's copy holds only in-frame clones and misses some; the assay was immunoSEQ multiplex PCR. This sample has some 65,000 clones; around 90% occur once, and the top ten carry 0.6% to 0.8%. PRAID featured immunodeficiency plus autoinflammation. Of note for this clone: Its antigen remains unknown.

J is TRBJ2-7 and V is TRBV28; 9 bases are a match to TRBD1. The sequencing used CD4+ T cells from PBMCs, collected after stem cell transplantation. The TCR comes from a human patient with POMP-related autoinflammation and immune dysregulation (PRAID). Some T cells may be transferred from the graft donor. The CDR3 loop is CASSFWDRETYEQYF. The CDR3, as DNA: TGTGCCAGCAGTTTCTGGGACAGGGAGACCTACGAGCAGTACTTC.